Detailed here is one T cell receptor beta chain. Its antigen is unknown. The CDR3 runs 19 residues. Germline V gives CDR1 SGHRS, CDR2 YFSETQ. J gave up 0 bases and V 3 bases, and 11 bases lay outside the gene matches. The entry originates in a study of graft-versus-host responses after intestinal transplantation. Overall study findings and caveats: GvH clonotypes were identified within recipient marrow, with a subset emerging first in ileum or blood.

Profiling relied on immunoSEQ multiplex PCR, and the TCRdb table lists in-frame clones only, not all of them. The sample contains roughly 80,000 clones, 87% of which appear only once. This chain uses TRBV5-1 with TRBJ2-3; the match to TRBD2 covers 12 bases. Source: unstimulated CD8+ T cells sorted from spleen or lymph node cells, taken before transplant. The receptor was isolated from a human donor who was the organ donor for an intestinal transplant. The CDR3 sequence: CASSWPEASGGVSTDTQYF. The CDR3 coding sequence is TGCGCCAGCAGCTGGCCCGAGGCTAGCGGGGGGGTTAGCACAGATACGCAGTATTTT.